This T cell receptor (beta chain) was captured by sequencing in a study of blood T cell repertoires in COVID-19. As for the study in general: The cDNA or gDNA used as material had been derived from T cells, B-cell-depleted T cells, or PBMCs.

TCRdb's table, derived via immunoSEQ multiplex PCR, lists solely in-frame clones and lacks some. Of about 220,000 clones listed, 75% to 85% are singletons. Sequencing was done on a sample of peripheral blood. This TCR derives from a man aged 50 to 60 with active or convalescent COVID-19.

The CDR3 is CASSRGTGDQPQHF. In nucleotides, the CDR3 is TGTGCCAGCAGCCGAGGGACAGGGGACCAGCCCCAGCATTTT. The V and J genes are TRBV6-6 and TRBJ1-5, with 10 nucleotides matching TRBD1. There are 14 residues in the CDR3. J gave up 7 bases and V 6 bases, and 6 bases lay outside the gene matches. CDR1 and CDR2 (germline): MNHNY, SVGAGI (reference sequence).